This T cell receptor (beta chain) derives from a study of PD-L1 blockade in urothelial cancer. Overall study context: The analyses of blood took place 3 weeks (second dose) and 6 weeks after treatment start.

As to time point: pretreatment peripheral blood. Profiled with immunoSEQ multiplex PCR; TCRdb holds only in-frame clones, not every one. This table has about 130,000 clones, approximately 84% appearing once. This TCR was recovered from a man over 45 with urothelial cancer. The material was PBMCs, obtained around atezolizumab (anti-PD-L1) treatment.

As DNA, the CDR3 is TGTGCCAGCAGCTTTTGGGGACCGGGACAGGGGGCTTACGAGCAGTACTTC. Translation: CASSFWGPGQGAYEQYF. The chain combines TRBV11-2 with TRBJ2-7; TRBD1 matches at 12 bases. Germline CDR1 and CDR2: SGHAT and FQNNGV. CDR3 length: 17 residues. The J segment lost 4 bases and the V segment lost 3 bases, leaving 10 bases of the junction unmatched.